This TCR beta chain was sequenced during a study of chemoradiotherapy in HPV16-positive cancers (dated by TCRdb to 2021 to 2024). With regard to the full study: Candidate HPV-specific T-cell clones and common TCR motifs were defined by functional T-cell assays performed on cells from a couple of HPV16-positive patients. The study asked whether T-cell immunity to the HPV oncoproteins E6 and E7 changes during chemoradiotherapy and whether this immunity affects survival. TCR repertoires from roughly 93 patients with HPV-related cancers were then used to track the candidate HPV-specific TCRs and motifs. Points the paper makes about the study in general: Expansion of candidate HPV-specific clones and E7-related TCR motifs was observed in the tumor microenvironment during treatment, whereas no such expansion was observed for non-HPV-specific T cells. Among HPV16-positive patients, expansion of HPV-responsive T cells during chemoradiotherapy was associated with better recurrence-free survival. Only two HPV16-positive patients were used to derive the functional definition of HPV-specific T cells, and the survival association was reported for HPV16-positive patients.

The germline V gene (reference sequence) sets CDR1 to LNHDA and CDR2 to SQIVND. From its cysteine to its phenylalanine, the CDR3 spans 15 amino acids. Just CDR3 DNA is preserved here, 45 bases in frame from base 1. V is shortened by 4 bases, J by 11 bases, and the region joining them spans 24 bases. Repertoires were sampled repeatedly over the course of chemoradiotherapy so that clonal expansion in the tumor microenvironment could be followed. The method was the immunoSEQ multiplex PCR assay. The immuneACCESS repertoire file appears here via TCRdb, limited to in-frame rearrangements. These files lack a portion of the clones; in checked studies, under half of the deficit traces to unresolved V genes, and the cause of the others is not known. In this sample the table shows roughly 2,200 clones, about three quarters of which occur a single time. Around 30% of the sample comes from the top ten. A note on this clone: No cognate antigen has been identified for it. Base qualities are not recorded, but no much larger clone differs from it by a single base.

Recombination joined TRBV19 with TRBJ2-7, with the D gene not clear enough to name. Sample: tumor tissue, taken from a patient who underwent chemoradiotherapy. The receptor's source is a human donor with HPV-associated anogenital cancer. The DNA sequence is TGTGCCAGTAGTACAACAATGTCGGACCCGATGGGGAAGTACTTC. Its coded protein is CASSTTMSDPMGKYF.